This TCR beta chain was captured in a study of CD8+ T cells in alopecia areata. Across the whole study: A regimen of oral tofacitinib, 5 to 10 mg twice daily, was given to treated patients. Study findings and constraints: Numerous expanded lesional clones remained in scalp and blood during tofacitinib. Tofacitinib significantly lowered scalp clonality and expanded CD8+ clones among the top 100.

On this clone itself: Its antigen is not identified.

Germline lookup yields CDR1 GTSNPN and CDR2 SVGIG (reference sequence). V was pared by 4 bases and J by 6 bases, with 15 bases between. There are 13 residues in the CDR3. The authors extracted RNA and reverse transcribed it into cDNA as the sequencing template. TCRdb keeps only in-frame clones here, not all; method: immunoSEQ multiplex PCR. The data show over 150,000 clones, roughly 53% seen once. Treatment defined: oral pan-JAK inhibitor, 5-10 mg twice daily. This receptor was taken from a human donor with alopecia areata. The gene calls are TRBV30 and TRBJ1-1; tentatively, D is TRBD1 (5 bases). Sequences were derived from CD8+ T cells sorted from blood, sampled at week 24, from a patient treated with tofacitinib. The DNA of the CDR3 is TGTGCCTGGATTCAGGGAGGGGCGGCTGAAGCTTTCTTT. Protein product: CAWIQGGAAEAFF.